The clone carrying this T cell receptor (beta chain) occurred a few times. Its antigen is unknown. Germline CDR1 LGHDT, CDR2 YNNKEL (reference sequence). CDR3 size: 14 residues. With V trimmed by 0 bases and J by 8 bases, 4 bases remained unmatched. TCRdb recomputed calls from the reads with MiXCR, one row per CDR3 protein. This table has almost 500,000 distinct CDR3 sequences, 11% appearing once. This sample stems from a study of T cell repertoires in cytomegalovirus infection. Whole-study context: Indications of both CMV infection and matching HLA type were provided by public TCR beta signatures. Findings and caveats of the study: Carriers of CMV plus the relevant HLA were identified by cumulative public TCR beta family frequency. In two of eight donors, the top clonotype was HLA-C-restricted CMV-specific.

The TCR originated in a human donor in good health (CMV status not recorded). Some clones in this sample may be carry-over from other donors' samples. Sequenced: PBMCs. The chain uses TRBV3-1 and TRBJ2-1; TRBD2 aligns across 7 bases. In DNA form, the CDR3 reads TGTGCCAGCAGCCAAGAGGTGGGAGGGGATGAGCAGTTCTTC. This encodes CASSQEVGGDEQFF.